This T cell receptor beta chain was profiled in a study of blood T cell repertoires in COVID-19. On the study more broadly: Specimens from acute and convalescent COVID-19 originated in the United States, Italy and Spain. T cells, B-cell-depleted T cells, or PBMCs provided the cDNA or gDNA that served as material.

Trimming stripped 6 bases from V and 0 bases from J, with 7 bases between. There are 13 residues in the CDR3. From germline, CDR1 is MNHNY and CDR2 SVGAGI (reference sequence). In the source study's methods: Reference gene primer amplification gave estimated nucleated cell counts. TCRdb's table, derived via immunoSEQ multiplex PCR, lists solely in-frame clones and lacks some. V and J calls and clone size are given by that table; D and trimming were obtained from the DNA. The repertoire has some 250,000 clones, about 88% of them found once; the top ten carry 0.95% to 1%. Sequences were obtained from peripheral blood. This sequence joins TRBV6-6 and TRBJ2-3, with TRBD1 as a possible D gene (5 bases). The clonotype comes from a woman aged 40 to 49 who had recovered from COVID-19. CDR3 amino acids: CASRQDSTDTQYF. DNA for the CDR3: TGTGCCAGCAGACAGGACAGCACAGATACGCAGTATTTT.